The 18 T cell receptor beta chains below all came from one sample that was sequenced in a study of CD8 T cells in Susac syndrome. Random-hexamer reverse transcription was applied to about 0.45 to 1 ug RNA. MiXCR, applied by TCRdb to the immunoSEQ multiplex PCR reads, yields one record per CDR3 protein. The top ten hold around 0.49% of the sample, which has about 57,000 distinct CDR3 sequences, 93% seen once. Sequenced material: CD8+ T cells from PBMCs. The receptors were sampled from a human donor with multiple sclerosis.

V and J are TRBV19 and TRBJ2-7; no clear D. V lost 4 bases and J lost 6, with 16 bases in between. The CDR3 is made up of 14 amino acids. Germline assignment: CDR1 LNHDA and CDR2 SQIVND (reference sequence). CDR3 sequence reads: CASSRAGSPREQYF. Written as DNA, the CDR3 is TGTGCCAGTAGTAGGGCTGGTAGTCCCCGCGAGCAGTACTTC.

V and J are TRBV5-1 and TRBJ1-3, with no clear D. Germline loops: CDR1 SGHRS, CDR2 YFSETQ. This CDR3 has 15 residues. V gave up 0 bases and J gave up 1 base, with 8 bases separating them. CDR3 DNA sequence: TGCGCCAGCAGCTTGGACAACATGTCTGGAAACACCATATATTTT. Translating it yields CASSLDNMSGNTIYF.

This chain links TRBV2 with TRBJ1-2; D remains unclear. There are 15 residues in the CDR3. V lost 3 bases and J lost 4, with 15 bases in between. CDR1 is SNHLY, CDR2 FYNNEI, per germline. CDR3 amino acids: CASSDPRERGYGYTF. CDR3 DNA sequence: TGTGCCAGCAGTGATCCCCGGGAAAGAGGCTATGGCTACACCTTC.

The rearrangement uses TRBV4-3 and TRBJ1-2; the D gene is possibly TRBD1 (6 bases). Trimming stripped 0 bases from V and 4 bases from J, with 12 bases between. CDR3 length equals 15 residues. Germline V gives CDR1 LGHNA, CDR2 YSLEER. The CDR3 nucleotides are TGCGCCAGCAGCCAAGATGGGGACACCCGCTATGGCTACACCTTC. Translating it yields CASSQDGDTRYGYTF.

This rearrangement joins TRBV4-1 to TRBJ1-2; maybe TRBD1 (6 bases). Trimming left V 2 bases short and J 4 bases short, with 20 bases between. Germline CDR1 and CDR2: MGHRA and YSYEKL. The CDR3 contains 17 residues. CDR3 DNA: TGCGCCAGCAGCCAATCCCCCCCCGGGGGCTTTAGCTATGGCTACACCTTC. Translating it yields CASSQSPPGGFSYGYTF.

The V and J genes are TRBV29-1 and TRBJ1-4; possibly TRBD1 for D (5 bases). V was cut by 7 bases and J by 4 bases, with 16 bases left in between. Germline lookup yields CDR1 SQVTM and CDR2 ANQGSEA. The CDR3 totals 14 residues. The CDR3 here is CSALIRGYNEKLFF. CDR3 in DNA: TGCAGCGCCTTAATACGGGGCTATAATGAAAAACTGTTTTTT.

The J gene is TRBJ1-5, the V gene TRBV9; the D gene is possibly TRBD1 (5 bases). Germline CDR1 SGDLS, CDR2 YYNGEE. The CDR3 sequence is 15 residues long. V was cut by 4 bases and J by 8 bases, with 19 bases left in between. The CDR3 here is CASSSWEGTAEPQHF. CDR3 in DNA: TGTGCCAGCAGCTCCTGGGAGGGGACGGCGGAGCCCCAGCATTTT.

The V gene is TRBV7-9, the J gene TRBJ1-4; D unclear. The CDR3 is made up of 15 amino acids. V lost 5 bases, J lost 3 bases, and 13 bases lay in between. CDR1 and CDR2 (germline): SEHNR, FQNEAQ (reference sequence). In DNA form, the CDR3 reads TGTGCCAGCAGCCCACCATTGGATTCTAATGAAAAACTGTTTTTT. This sequence encodes CASSPPLDSNEKLFF.

The chain is built from TRBV29-1 and TRBJ2-7; 9 positions agree with TRBD2. Germline-derived CDR1 and CDR2 are SQVTM and ANQGSEA. The length of the CDR3 is 19 residues. With V trimmed by 6 bases and J by 2 bases, 23 bases remained unmatched. The CDR3 DNA is TGCAGCGTGCACCTCCAGACACACACACCGGGACTAGCCACCTACGAGCAGTACTTC. This sequence encodes CSVHLQTHTPGLATYEQYF.

CDR3 amino acids: CASSQERPGPEISGYGYTF. For the CDR3, the DNA is TGTGCCAGCAGCCAAGAAAGACCGGGGCCAGAGATCAGTGGCTATGGCTACACCTTC. The chain recombines TRBV4-2 with TRBJ1-2; D is possibly TRBD1 (5 bases). Germline assignment: CDR1 LGHNA and CDR2 YNFKEQ. There are 19 residues in the CDR3. V gave up 0 bases and J gave up 4 bases, with 24 bases separating them.

The J gene is TRBJ2-2, the V gene TRBV21-1; the DNA was not compared with TRBD1, the D call given in the table. TRBV21-1 is shown as a pseudogene. The CDR3 totals 16 residues. The CDR3 reads CASREGYTGLTGELFF. CDR3 coding DNA: TGTGCCAGCAGAGAGGGATACACAGGCTTGACCGGGGAGCTGTTTTTT.

The CDR3: CASSTWGNSPLHF. CDR3 DNA: TGTGCCAGCTCGACCTGGGGGAATTCACCCCTCCACTTT. J is TRBJ1-6 and V is TRBV19; D possibly corresponds to TRBD1 (5 bases). CDR3 size: 13 residues. Germline CDR1 and CDR2: LNHDA and SQIVND (reference sequence). Trimming left V 9 bases short and J 7 bases short, with 13 bases between.

This rearrangement joins TRBV2 to TRBJ2-1; D gene ambiguous. The CDR3 extends over 17 amino acids. Trimming removed 3 bases at V and 0 bases at J, with 15 bases between. Germline V gene lookup returns CDR1 SNHLY and CDR2 FYNNEI. The CDR3 loop reads CASSDSLDLSSYNEQFF. CDR3 sequence (DNA): TGTGCCAGCAGTGATTCCTTGGACCTGAGCTCCTACAATGAGCAGTTCTTC. Variable domain in full (rest from reference TRBV2 and TRBJ2-1): EPEVTQTPSHQVTQMGQEVILRCVPISNHLYFYWYRQILGQKVEFLVSFYNNEISEKSEIFDDQFSVERPDGSNFTLKIRSTKLEDSAMYFCASSDSLDLSSYNEQFFGPGTRLTVL.

The gene calls are TRBV13 and TRBJ2-5; a possible D gene is TRBD1 (6 bases). The germline V gene has CDR1 PRHDT and CDR2 FYEKMQ (reference sequence). Trimming removed 2 bases from V and 5 bases from J, with 18 bases in between. This CDR3 is 16 amino acids long. The CDR3 DNA sequence: TGTGCCAGCAGCTTATTGGGCAGGGGATTGAGGGAGACCCAGTACTTC. Translated, it gives CASSLLGRGLRETQYF.

The chain couples TRBV5-1 to TRBJ1-3; D unresolved. Trimming left V 0 bases short and J 0 bases short, with 7 bases between. The CDR3 is 15 residues long. The germline V gene encodes CDR1 SGHRS and CDR2 YFSETQ. CDR3 amino acids: CASSLAQNSGNTIYF. In DNA, the CDR3 is TGCGCCAGCAGCTTGGCACAGAACTCTGGAAACACCATATATTTT.

The chain joins TRBV27 to TRBJ1-5; D is unclear. The V gene's germline CDR1 is MNHEY and CDR2 SMNVEV (reference sequence). This CDR3 spans 13 amino acids. Deletions cut 3 bases from V and 9 bases from J, with 12 bases between. The CDR3 region is CASSFRVSGPQHF. DNA of the CDR3: TGTGCCAGCAGTTTTCGGGTTTCGGGGCCCCAGCATTTT.

The V and J genes are TRBV4-3 and TRBJ2-1, with a possible D match to TRBD2 (7 bases). The V end lost 0 bases, the J end lost 6 bases, and 18 bases lay between the germline ends. The length of the CDR3 is 17 residues. Germline V CDR1 and CDR2: LGHNA, YSLEER. CDR3 loop: CASSQDKRDTIFNEQFF. The CDR3 DNA sequence: TGCGCCAGCAGCCAAGATAAGCGGGACACAATCTTCAATGAGCAGTTCTTC.

In its sample, this clonotype was seen once. This sequence joins TRBV11-1 and TRBJ2-1; the D is unclear. This CDR3 contains 14 residues. CDR1 and CDR2 from the germline V gene are SGHAT and FQDESV (reference sequence). Trimming shortened V by 7 bases and J by 0 bases, and 10 bases separated the two germline ends. In nucleotides, the CDR3 is TGTGCCAGCACCGCGAAGGGCTCCTACAATGAGCAGTTCTTC. Amino acids: CASTAKGSYNEQFF.